What follows are 10 T cell receptor beta chains derived from one specimen sequenced in a study of T cell responses to AZD1222 COVID-19 vaccine. Produced via immunoSEQ multiplex PCR; TCRdb's table is partial and in-frame only. The table has 100,000 to 150,000 clones, 80% to 95% seen once. Material: peripheral blood, obtained on day 0 of MenACWY control vaccination. The receptors here all came from an adult in good health.

This clone was picked up a small number of times. This chain uses TRBV7-8 with TRBJ2-7; 10 bases are a match to TRBD2. Trimming cost V 0 bases and J 3 bases; bases outside gene matches: 5. Per germline, CDR1 SGHVS and CDR2 FQNEAQ. The CDR3 has 16 amino acids. The CDR3 loop is CASSLAASGGNYEQYV. The DNA of the CDR3 is TGTGCCAGCAGCTTAGCGGCTAGCGGGGGCAACTACGAGCAGTACGTC.

The CDR3 is CASSLGPNTEAFF. The CDR3 DNA reads TGTGCCAGCAGCCTCGGACCGAACACTGAAGCTTTCTTT. V gene TRBV11-2 combines with J gene TRBJ1-1; no definite D call. V lost 5 bases and J 1 base, leaving 8 bases between the germline ends. Germline lookup yields CDR1 SGHAT and CDR2 FQNNGV. CDR3 length: 13 residues.

The rearrangement uses TRBV19 and TRBJ1-1; a possible D gene is TRBD1 (6 bases). The CDR3 totals 14 residues. Germline V CDR1 and CDR2: LNHDA, SQIVND (reference sequence). V was trimmed by 7 bases and J by 0 bases, leaving 12 bases between them. CDR3 region: CASKIQGMNTEAFF. The CDR3 DNA is TGTGCCAGTAAAATACAGGGTATGAACACTGAAGCTTTCTTT.

J is TRBJ1-5 and V is TRBV19; D is uncertain. The V and J ends lost 5 bases and 0 bases respectively, with 17 bases between them. The CDR3 is made up of 17 amino acids. Germline loops: CDR1 LNHDA, CDR2 SQIVND (reference sequence). For the CDR3, the DNA is TGTGCCAGTAGTCAAGCTAACGGAGACTATAGCAATCAGCCCCAGCATTTT. This gives the protein CASSQANGDYSNQPQHF. Full variable domain (outside the CDR3, taken from reference TRBV19 and TRBJ1-5): DGGITQSPKYLFRKEGQNVTLSCEQNLNHDAMYWYRQDPGQGLRLIYYSQIVNDFQKGDIAEGYSVSREKKESFPLTVTSAQKNPTAFYLCASSQANGDYSNQPQHFGDGTRLSIL.

This chain uses TRBV19 with TRBJ1-2; maybe TRBD1 (5 bases). Per germline, CDR1 LNHDA and CDR2 SQIVND (reference sequence). V was cut by 5 bases and J by 8 bases, with 15 bases left in between. The CDR3 has 13 amino acids. CDR3 amino acids: CASSPQGENGYTF. The CDR3 nucleotides are TGTGCCAGTAGTCCTCAGGGAGAGAACGGCTACACCTTC.

This clone was picked up a small number of times. The rearrangement joins TRBV4-2 to TRBJ2-2; D remains ambiguous. Germline V gene lookup returns CDR1 LGHNA and CDR2 YNFKEQ. V was pared by 7 bases and J by 6 bases, with 9 bases between. This CDR3 has 12 residues. The CDR3 sequence is CASTLSAGELFF. The CDR3 nucleotides read TGTGCCAGCACCCTGTCTGCCGGGGAGCTGTTTTTT.

V gene TRBV29-1 combines with J gene TRBJ1-6; tentative D call: TRBD1 (5 bases). CDR3 length equals 13 residues. V lost 4 bases and J 10 bases, leaving 14 bases between the germline ends. Germline assignment: CDR1 SQVTM and CDR2 ANQGSEA. DNA for the CDR3: TGCAGCGTTGGCGGCAGGGAAGGGTCACCCCTCCACTTT. Protein: CSVGGREGSPLHF.

The V call is TRBV6-5, the J call TRBJ2-7; 7 bases are shared with TRBD2. V lost 8 bases and J lost 2; bases outside the gene matches: 9. The germline CDR1 and CDR2 sequences are MNHEY and SVGAGI. CDR3 size: 14 residues. CDR3 sequence: CASRGELQTYEQYV. CDR3 DNA: TGTGCCAGCCGGGGGGAGCTCCAAACCTACGAGCAGTACGTC.

V and J are TRBV10-1 and TRBJ1-5; a weak D match, TRBD1 (5 bases). Between the trimmed V and J ends, which lost 3 bases and 7 bases, there was a span of 10 bases. Looked up from germline, CDR1 is WNHNN and CDR2 is SYGVQD (reference sequence). The CDR3 loop spans 13 amino acids. CDR3 nucleotides: TGCGCCAGCAGTGAATCCGGACAACAGCCCCAGCATTTT. Residues: CASSESGQQPQHF.

The chain joins TRBV19 to TRBJ2-1; D might be TRBD2 (5 bases). V lost 1 base to trimming and J lost 2 bases, with 12 bases between them. Germline V gives CDR1 LNHDA, CDR2 SQIVND (reference sequence). The CDR3 covers 16 residues. The CDR3 region is CASSIGNGITYNEQFF. CDR3 in DNA: TGTGCCAGTAGTATAGGAAACGGGATAACCTACAATGAGCAGTTCTTC.